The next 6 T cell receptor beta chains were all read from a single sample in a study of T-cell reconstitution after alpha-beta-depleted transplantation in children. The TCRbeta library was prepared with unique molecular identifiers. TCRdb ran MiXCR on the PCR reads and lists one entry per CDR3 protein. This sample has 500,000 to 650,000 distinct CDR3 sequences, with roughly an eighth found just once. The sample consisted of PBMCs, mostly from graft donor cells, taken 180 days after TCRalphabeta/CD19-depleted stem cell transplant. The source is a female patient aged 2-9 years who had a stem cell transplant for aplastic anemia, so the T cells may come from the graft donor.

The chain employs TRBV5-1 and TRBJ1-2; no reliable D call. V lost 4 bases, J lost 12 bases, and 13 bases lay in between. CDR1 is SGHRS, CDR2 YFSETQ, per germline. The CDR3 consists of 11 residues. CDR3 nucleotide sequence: TGCGCCAGCAGCCGAGAAGGCGGCGACACCTTC. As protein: CASSREGGDTF.

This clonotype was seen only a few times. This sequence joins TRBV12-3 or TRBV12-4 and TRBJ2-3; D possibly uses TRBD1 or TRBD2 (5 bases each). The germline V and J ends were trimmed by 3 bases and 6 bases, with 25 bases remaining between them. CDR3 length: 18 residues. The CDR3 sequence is CASSFRRRDDDWFDTQYF. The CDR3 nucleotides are TGTGCCAGCAGTTTTCGACGCCGGGACGACGATTGGTTCGATACGCAGTATTTT.

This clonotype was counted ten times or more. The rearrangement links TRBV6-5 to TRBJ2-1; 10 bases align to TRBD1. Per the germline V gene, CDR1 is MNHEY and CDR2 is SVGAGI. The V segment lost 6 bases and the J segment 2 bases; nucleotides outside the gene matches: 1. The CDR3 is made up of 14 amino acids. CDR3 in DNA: TGTGCCAGCAGGACAGGGGGCCCCTACAATGAGCAGTTCTTC. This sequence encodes CASRTGGPYNEQFF.

CDR3 in DNA: TGTGCCAGCAGTTACGTGACGGTTGATCGTCTCGCCTACGAGCAGTACTTC. Protein: CASSYVTVDRLAYEQYF. The J gene is TRBJ2-7, the V gene TRBV6-5, with D unresolved. From germline, CDR1 is MNHEY and CDR2 SVGAGI. The CDR3 covers 17 residues. The V end lost 2 bases, the J end lost 2 bases, and 19 bases lay between the germline ends.

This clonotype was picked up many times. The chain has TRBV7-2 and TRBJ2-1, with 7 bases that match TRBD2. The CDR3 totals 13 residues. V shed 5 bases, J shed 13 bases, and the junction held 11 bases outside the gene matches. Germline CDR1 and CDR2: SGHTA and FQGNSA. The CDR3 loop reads CASSPATSFSQFF. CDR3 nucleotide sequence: TGTGCCAGCAGCCCGGCGACTAGCTTCAGTCAGTTCTTC.

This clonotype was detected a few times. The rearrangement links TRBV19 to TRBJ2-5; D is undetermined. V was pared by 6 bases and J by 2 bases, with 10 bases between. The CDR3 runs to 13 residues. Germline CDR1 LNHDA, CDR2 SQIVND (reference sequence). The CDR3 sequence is CASREAGQETQYF. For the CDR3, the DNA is TGTGCCAGTAGAGAAGCAGGTCAAGAGACCCAGTACTTC. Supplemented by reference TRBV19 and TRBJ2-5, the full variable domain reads DGGITQSPKYLFRKEGQNVTLSCEQNLNHDAMYWYRQDPGQGLRLIYYSQIVNDFQKGDIAEGYSVSREKKESFPLTVTSAQKNPTAFYLCASREAGQETQYFGPGTRLLVL.